This T cell receptor (beta chain) was obtained from a study of PD-1 blockade in mismatch repair-deficient tumors. The data were produced by immunoSEQ multiplex PCR, yet TCRdb's version contains in-frame clones alone and is incomplete. This sample has tens of thousands of clones, with more than 70% found just once. Germline-derived CDR1 and CDR2 are SGHAT and FQNNGV. V lost 3 bases and J lost 0, with 5 bases in between. This CDR3 is built from 14 residues. This sequence was found in an adult with mismatch repair-deficient cancer. This rearrangement joins TRBV11-2 to TRBJ2-2; possibly TRBD1 for D (5 bases). The sequencing used peripheral blood, collected 52 weeks after starting pembrolizumab. The DNA of the CDR3 is TGTGCCAGCAGCTTCAGGGCGAACACCGGGGAGCTGTTTTTT. It is translated as CASSFRANTGELFF.